A selection of T cell receptor beta chains follows, all from one sample in a study of cytomegalovirus exposure and HLA in healthy donors. The protocol was immunoSEQ multiplex PCR, while the TCRdb copy is restricted to in-frame clones and leaves out a portion. There are just over 150,000 clones in the sample, with about 1.2% held by the top ten. Sequencing was carried out using PBMCs. The receptors were gathered from a woman aged 60 to 75 in good health and CMV-seronegative. CDR3s leave out the opening cysteine and the closing phenylalanine or tryptophan. Fields, in order: D gene, CDR3 length, V gene, CDR3 protein. D genes are given only for firm matches.

TRBD2 14 TRBV4-2 ASSQEVLAGTDEQF
NA 12 TRBV6-1 ATRTERFPYEQY
NA 13 TRBV27 ASRIWGVRDSPLH
NA 12 TRBV5-6 ASSLGRGTDTQY
TRBD1 13 TRBV28 ASRSGGAGTQPQH
NA 13 TRBV5-1 ASRGYPAGNQPQH
NA 11 TRBV7-9 ASSPQGTGELF
NA 12 TRBV6-4 ASSEDSHNSPLH
TRBD2 13 TRBV5-6 ASSLDPGGAYEQY
NA 12 TRBV5-1 ASTGVLSYNEQF
TRBD1 14 TRBV5-1 ASSGMTGQANYGYT
TRBD1 12 TRBV2 ANRTGGGSETQY
TRBD1 11 TRBV30 AWRSTGVAEQY
NA 11 TRBV5-1 ASSSDRPDTQY
TRBD2 14 TRBV25-1 ASSSLGGGNTGELF
NA 12 TRBV7-3 ASSSGLETDTQY
NA 11 TRBV7-6 ASSPYRNTEAF
NA 12 TRBV7-3 ASSSTGLDSPLH
NA 13 TRBV7-9 ASSLEAGVRSGAF
TRBD1 12 TRBV27 ASSLTGTAYEQY
TRBD1 15 TRBV18 ASSPGTGVSGANVLT
TRBD1 12 TRBV2 ASSQQGDNSPLH
NA 12 TRBV6-1 ASLHRANNSPLH
TRBD2 14 TRBV30 AWSVKGLAEKNIQY
NA 9 TRBV28 ASSPQETQY
NA 13 TRBV18 ASSGGSGLNTEAF
TRBD2 16 TRBV27 ASSSLRGTSGRSNEQF
NA 11 TRBV27 ASRPTGFDTQY
NA 12 TRBV2 ATAPIWGESGYT
NA 13 TRBV4-3 ASSQDRASNQPQH
NA 15 TRBV7-6 ASSLRGGGGGNQPQH
NA 16 TRBV7-3 ASSSSTGRASGANVLT
TRBD2 12 TRBV7-3 ASSLIGTSAEQY
TRBD1 13 TRBV5-1 ASSPGQAAGNTIY
TRBD1 10 TRBV30 AGDRENYGQY
NA 13 TRBV5-8 ASSPSGRYNEKLF
NA 12 TRBV11-2 ASSSFPGINEQF
NA 11 TRBV6-5 ASRERGGTEAF
TRBD2 13 TRBV5-1 ASSIQAGAVSEQF
NA 13 TRBV6-6 ASRMYRANTGELF
NA 15 TRBV7-8 ASSSDGGFYSNQPQH
NA 13 TRBV5-1 ASSLFVTGNTEAF
TRBD2 13 TRBV4-2 ASSQDREDYYEQY
NA 11 TRBV14 ASSQVTTGELF
NA 12 TRBV11-2 ASSSPGFFNEQF
NA 14 TRBV5-1 ASSSATGDYTDTQY